Sequencing of this T cell receptor beta chain was carried out in a study of identical twins. Germline CDR1 reads DFQATT; CDR2 reads SNEGSKA (reference sequence). This CDR3 has 13 residues. The junction had 9 bases not matched to a gene; V was cut back by 6 bases and J by 14 bases. Using its own MiXCR run on the 5' RACE reads, TCRdb lists one record per CDR3 protein. The repertoire has roughly 260,000 distinct CDR3 sequences, around 15% of them found once; the top ten carry around 9.5%. This TCR came from a woman under 30 in good health. The sequenced sample consisted of memory (CD45RO+) T cells sorted from blood. The rearrangement joins TRBV20-1 to TRBJ2-1, with 14 bases fitting TRBD2. CDR3 bases: TGCAGTGCGCCGACTAGCGGGAGGGCCGGGGAGTTCTTC. Its translation: CSAPTSGRAGEFF.